The entry below describes one T cell receptor beta chain. These data originate in a study of prognosis after radiotherapy for stage I lung cancer. Two-round multiplex PCR on genomic DNA was the method by which TCR beta CDR3 was amplified. The authors ran first-round PCR with primers specific to each TRBV and TRBJ gene. Each CDR3 protein is one row after TCRdb ran MiXCR on the multiplex PCR reads. Seen here are 10,000 or so distinct CDR3 sequences, less than 65% observed once, and the top ten hold around 7%. V shed 2 bases and J 1 base; nucleotides not matched to a gene: 3. Germline V gives CDR1 SGHTA, CDR2 FQGTGA. This CDR3 region has 16 residues.

The input for sequencing was PBMCs, taken before or after stereotactic body radiation therapy (not recorded which). The clonotype was recovered from a donor over 45 with non-small cell lung cancer. This rearrangement joins TRBV7-3 to TRBJ2-3; TRBD1 matches 10 bases. DNA for the CDR3: TGTGCCAGCAGCTTAGCCGGGACAGGGGGCACAGATACGCAGTATTTT. This encodes CASSLAGTGGTDTQYF.